This TCR beta chain was recovered during a study of cytomegalovirus exposure and HLA in healthy donors. Study results and caveats: Later analysis found that TCR beta chains associated with HLA were more clonally expanded than other, equally common chains. Because they were indistinguishable, some V segments, including TRBV6-2 and TRBV6-3, were excluded. The study recorded 160 or so TCR beta chains that were cytomegalovirus-associated.

As to this clone: The antigen is unknown.

The PCR ran on 60 Vbeta and 13 Jbeta primers. Method: immunoSEQ multiplex PCR; TCRdb's copy keeps in-frame clones and lacks some. The repertoire holds approximately 160,000 clones, with 68% as singletons. While unrecorded immune exposures were likely, the donors were nominally healthy when sampled. CDR3 length equals 15 residues. V lost 3 bases to trimming and J lost 1 base, with 12 bases between them. Germline loops: CDR1 WNHNN, CDR2 SYGVQD (reference sequence). The V gene is TRBV10-1, the J gene TRBJ1-1; a weak D match, TRBD1 (6 bases). Sequenced input: PBMCs. The TCR was taken from a man aged 50 to 59 in good health and CMV-seronegative. In DNA form, the CDR3 reads TGCGCCAGCAGTGAATGGGCAGGGGCGAACACTGAAGCTTTCTTT. This codes for CASSEWAGANTEAFF.